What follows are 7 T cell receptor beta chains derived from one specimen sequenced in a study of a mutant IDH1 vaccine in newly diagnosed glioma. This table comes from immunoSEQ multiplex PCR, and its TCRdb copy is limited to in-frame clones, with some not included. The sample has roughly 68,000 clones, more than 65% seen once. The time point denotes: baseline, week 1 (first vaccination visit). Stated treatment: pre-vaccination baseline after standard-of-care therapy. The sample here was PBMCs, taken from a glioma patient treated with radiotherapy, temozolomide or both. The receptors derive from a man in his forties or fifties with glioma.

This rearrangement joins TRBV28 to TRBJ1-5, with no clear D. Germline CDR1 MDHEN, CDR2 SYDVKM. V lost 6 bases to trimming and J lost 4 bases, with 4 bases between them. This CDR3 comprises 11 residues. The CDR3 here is CASSANQPQHF. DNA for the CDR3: TGTGCCAGCAGCGCTAATCAGCCCCAGCATTTT.

CDR3 nucleotides: TGTGCCAGTAAGATATACGGGACACAAAACACTGAAGCTTTCTTT. As protein: CASKIYGTQNTEAFF. This rearrangement joins TRBV6-1 to TRBJ1-1, with TRBD1 as a possible D gene (6 bases). The CDR3 has 15 amino acids. V was pared by 9 bases and J by 2 bases, with 19 bases between. Germline values: CDR1 MNHNS, CDR2 SASEGT.

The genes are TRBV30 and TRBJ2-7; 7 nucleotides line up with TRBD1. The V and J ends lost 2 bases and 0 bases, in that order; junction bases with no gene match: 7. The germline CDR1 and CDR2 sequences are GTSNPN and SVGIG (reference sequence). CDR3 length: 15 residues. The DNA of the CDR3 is TGTGCCTGGAGTCCCGCGACAGGGAGCTCCTACGAGCAGTACTTC. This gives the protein CAWSPATGSSYEQYF.

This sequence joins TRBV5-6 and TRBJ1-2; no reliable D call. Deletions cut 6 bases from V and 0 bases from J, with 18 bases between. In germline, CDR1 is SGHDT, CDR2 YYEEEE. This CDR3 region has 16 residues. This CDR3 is CASTVGLLRPNYGYTF. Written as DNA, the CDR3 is TGTGCCAGCACCGTGGGCCTCTTACGTCCTAACTATGGCTACACCTTC.

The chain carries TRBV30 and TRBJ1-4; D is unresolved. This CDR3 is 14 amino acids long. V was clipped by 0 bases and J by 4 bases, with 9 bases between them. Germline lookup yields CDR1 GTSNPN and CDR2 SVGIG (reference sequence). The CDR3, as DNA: TGTGCCTGGAGTGTAACGAGGTATAATGAAAAACTGTTTTTT. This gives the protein CAWSVTRYNEKLFF.

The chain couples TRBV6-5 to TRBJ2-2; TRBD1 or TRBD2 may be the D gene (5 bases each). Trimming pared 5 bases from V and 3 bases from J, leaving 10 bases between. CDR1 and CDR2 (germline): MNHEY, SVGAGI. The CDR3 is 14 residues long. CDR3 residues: CASSPLGDTGELFF. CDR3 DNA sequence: TGTGCCAGCAGTCCCTTGGGGGACACCGGGGAGCTGTTTTTT.

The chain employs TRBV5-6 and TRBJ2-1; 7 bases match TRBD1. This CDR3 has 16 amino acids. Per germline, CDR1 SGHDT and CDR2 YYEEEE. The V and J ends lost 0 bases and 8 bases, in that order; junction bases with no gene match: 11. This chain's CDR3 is CASSLEGRGSGDEQFF. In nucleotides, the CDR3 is TGTGCCAGCAGCTTGGAGGGCAGGGGGTCCGGCGATGAGCAGTTCTTC.